Listed below are T cell receptor beta chains from one sample, sequenced in a study of OX40 agonist ivuxolimab in advanced cancers. The assay was immunoSEQ multiplex PCR, and TCRdb's table has in-frame clones only and misses some. The sample lists 55,000 to 75,000 clones, about 89% occurring once. Sequences were derived from CD4+ or CD8+ T cells sorted from blood, sampled in a trial of the OX40 agonist ivuxolimab. Receptor source: an adult with an advanced solid tumor such as melanoma, head and neck, liver or kidney cancer. Both conserved end residues are part of each CDR3. The D gene is left open where the match is weak. Expanded clones get a size class; other rows say once, few or many, or leave the size out.

d_gene	abundance	v_gene	len	j_gene	CDR3aa	CDR3nt
TRBD1	-	TRBV27	14	TRBJ1-1	CASSPIDRGTEAFF	TGTGCCAGCAGTCCCATCGACAGGGGAACTGAAGCTTTCTTT
TRBD2	-	TRBV7-2	15	TRBJ2-7	CASSPNAGLAAVGYF	TGTGCCAGCAGCCCGAACGCGGGACTAGCGGCGGTGGGGTACTTC
-	-	TRBV7-9	11	TRBJ2-5	CASSPLETQYF	TGTGCCAGCAGCCCTCTGGAGACCCAGTACTTC
-	-	TRBV10-2	13	TRBJ2-1	CASGRIRGDEQFF	TGCGCCAGCGGAAGGATTAGGGGAGATGAGCAGTTCTTC
TRBD2	-	TRBV7-7	15	TRBJ2-5	CASSLTTSAQETQYF	TGTGCCAGCAGCTTAACCACTAGCGCCCAAGAGACCCAGTACTTC
TRBD2	-	TRBV28	17	TRBJ2-3	CASSLELAGVDTDTQYF	TGTGCCAGCAGTTTAGAACTAGCGGGGGTCGACACAGATACGCAGTATTTT
-	-	TRBV5-1	14	TRBJ1-2	CASSLEQGGDGYTF	TGCGCCAGCAGCTTGGAACAGGGAGGCGATGGCTACACCTTC
TRBD1	-	TRBV7-3	15	TRBJ2-1	CASSLGTGWDNEQFF	TGTGCCAGCAGCTTAGGGACAGGGTGGGACAATGAGCAGTTCTTC
-	-	TRBV19	12	TRBJ2-1	CASSPAYNEQFF	TGTGCCAGTAGTCCAGCTTACAATGAGCAGTTCTTC
-	-	TRBV9	15	TRBJ1-2	CASSSLEGPSYGYTF	TGTGCCAGCAGCTCGTTGGAAGGCCCCTCTTATGGCTACACCTTC
-	-	TRBV9	17	TRBJ2-1	CASSNTVGSATYNEQFF	TGTGCCAGCAGCAATACCGTGGGTAGCGCCACCTACAATGAGCAGTTCTTC
TRBD1	-	TRBV7-6	16	TRBJ2-1	CASSALRDSSYNEQFF	TGTGCCAGCAGCGCGCTCCGGGACAGCTCCTACAATGAGCAGTTCTTC
-	-	TRBV19	16	TRBJ2-5	CASTPRVAESQETQYF	TGTGCCAGTACCCCTCGGGTAGCGGAGTCCCAAGAGACCCAGTACTTC
TRBD1	-	TRBV29-1	13	TRBJ1-2	CSVEPRGVGGYTF	TGCAGCGTTGAGCCCAGGGGGGTCGGTGGCTACACCTTC
-	-	TRBV15	16	TRBJ2-1	CATSRGRGGSYNEQFF	TGTGCCACCAGCAGAGGCAGGGGGGGCTCCTACAATGAGCAGTTCTTC
TRBD1	-	TRBV27	18	TRBJ2-3	CASSLKERQGVGTDTQYF	TGTGCCAGCAGTTTAAAGGAGAGACAGGGGGTAGGAACAGATACGCAGTATTTT
-	once	TRBV28	15	TRBJ1-3	CASRPLGRTKNTIYF	TGTGCCAGCAGGCCTTTAGGTAGGACCAAAAACACCATATATTTT
TRBD1	-	TRBV18	16	TRBJ2-5	CASSLSGTGGQETQYF	TGTGCCAGCTCGCTTTCCGGGACAGGGGGCCAAGAGACCCAGTACTTC
-	-	TRBV9	15	TRBJ1-4	CASSPESRANEKLFF	TGTGCCAGCAGCCCCGAGTCGCGGGCTAATGAAAAACTGTTTTTT
-	-	TRBV30	13	TRBJ2-1	CAWTPDSYNEQFF	TGTGCCTGGACTCCTGACTCCTACAATGAGCAGTTCTTC
-	-	TRBV28	17	TRBJ2-7	CASSLGLFPLRNYEQYF	TGTGCCAGCAGTTTGGGTCTTTTTCCCCTTCGCAACTACGAGCAGTACTTC
-	-	TRBV4-2	17	TRBJ2-7	CASSQVERAPITYEQYF	TGTGCCAGCAGCCAAGTGGAGAGGGCCCCCATAACATACGAGCAGTACTTC
-	few	TRBV7-9	12	TRBJ2-7	CASSGDSHEQYF	TGTGCCAGCAGCGGGGACTCCCACGAGCAGTACTTC